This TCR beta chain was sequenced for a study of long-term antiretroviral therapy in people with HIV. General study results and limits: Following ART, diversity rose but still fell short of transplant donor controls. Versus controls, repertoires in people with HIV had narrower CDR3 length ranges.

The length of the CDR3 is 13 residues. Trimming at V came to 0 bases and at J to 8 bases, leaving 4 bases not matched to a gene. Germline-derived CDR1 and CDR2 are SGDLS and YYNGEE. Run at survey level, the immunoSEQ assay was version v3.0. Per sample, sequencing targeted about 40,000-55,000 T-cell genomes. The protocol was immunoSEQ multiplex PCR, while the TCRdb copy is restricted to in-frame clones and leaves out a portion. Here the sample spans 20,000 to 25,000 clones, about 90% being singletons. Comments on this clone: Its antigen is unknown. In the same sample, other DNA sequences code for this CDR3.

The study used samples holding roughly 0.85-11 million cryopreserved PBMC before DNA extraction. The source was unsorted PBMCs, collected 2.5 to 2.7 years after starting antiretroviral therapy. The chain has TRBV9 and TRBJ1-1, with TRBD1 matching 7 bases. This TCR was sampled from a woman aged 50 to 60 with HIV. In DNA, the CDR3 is TGTGCCAGCAGCGTAGTAGGGGGCGCAGAAGCTTTCTTT. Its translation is CASSVVGGAEAFF.